Given below is one T cell receptor (beta chain) in context. The data are from a study of control samples from healthy donors and cancer patients. Assay: immunoSEQ multiplex PCR; the TCRdb copy retains only in-frame clones and omits some. The sample has over 200,000 clones, over 70% seen once. This CDR3 comprises 13 residues. V lost 4 bases and J lost 2, with 8 bases in between. Germline assignment: CDR1 LNHDA and CDR2 SQIVND (reference sequence). The rearrangement links TRBV19 to TRBJ1-1, with D possibly TRBD1 on 6 matching bases. The TCR sequence derives from a woman aged 60 to 75 with lung cancer. Input material: PBMCs. The CDR3 DNA sequence: TGTGCCAGTAGTACACAGGGAAACACTGAAGCTTTCTTT. As protein: CASSTQGNTEAFF.